Each of the 16 T cell receptor beta chains below was sequenced from the same sample in a study of cytomegalovirus exposure and HLA in healthy donors. Primers included in the PCR were 60 Vbeta and 13 Jbeta primers. TCRdb's table, derived via immunoSEQ multiplex PCR, lists solely in-frame clones and lacks some. Of 120,000 to 150,000 clones in the sample, roughly 72% were seen once. The specimen sequenced was PBMCs. The receptors stem from a man aged 35 to 55 in good health and CMV-seronegative.

The chain joins TRBV13 to TRBJ1-1; 11 bases are a match to TRBD1. Germline CDR1 and CDR2: PRHDT and FYEKMQ (reference sequence). The CDR3 has 17 amino acids. The V segment lost 4 bases and the J segment 1 base; nucleotides outside the gene matches: 8. The CDR3 DNA reads TGTGCCAGCAGCTCCTCGGACAGGGGGCTCGGGAACACTGAAGCTTTCTTT. Protein product: CASSSSDRGLGNTEAFF. Filled out from reference TRBV13 and TRBJ1-1, the complete variable domain reads AAGVIQSPRHLIKEKRETATLKCYPIPRHDTVYWYQQGPGQDPQFLISFYEKMQSDKGSIPDRFSAQQFSDYHSELNMSSLELGDSALYFCASSSSDRGLGNTEAFFGQGTRLTVV.

The V call is TRBV28, the J call TRBJ2-7; D perhaps matches TRBD1 (5 bases). Germline V CDR1 and CDR2: MDHEN, SYDVKM. The CDR3 loop spans 12 amino acids. The ends were cut back, 2 bases at V and 3 bases at J, with 5 bases in the middle. The chain's CDR3 is CASSLDSYEQYF. CDR3 coding DNA: TGTGCCAGCAGTTTAGACAGCTACGAGCAGTACTTC.

V is TRBV5-1 and J is TRBJ2-1; 8 nucleotides align to TRBD2. The V gene's germline CDR1 is SGHRS and CDR2 YFSETQ. The CDR3 contains 14 residues. J gave up 8 bases and V 2 bases, and 6 bases lay outside the gene matches. The CDR3 loop is CASSFTSGPYEQFF. CDR3 sequence (DNA): TGCGCCAGCAGCTTCACTAGCGGCCCCTATGAGCAGTTCTTC.

The J gene is TRBJ1-2, the V gene TRBV15; weak D call: TRBD1 (5 bases). Germline loops: CDR1 LNHNV, CDR2 YYDKDF (reference sequence). The CDR3 contains 17 residues. V shed 0 bases and J shed 4 bases, with 18 bases lying between them. The CDR3 protein is CATSRDLRGSGIYGYTF. In DNA, the CDR3 is TGTGCCACCAGCAGAGATCTGCGGGGGTCGGGTATCTATGGCTACACCTTC.

The chain recombines TRBV4-2 with TRBJ2-3, with 12 positions matching TRBD2. CDR1 and CDR2 from the germline V gene are LGHNA and YNFKEQ. The trim removed 1 base at V and 1 base at J, leaving 0 bases unmatched. This CDR3 region has 16 residues. CDR3 in DNA: TGTGCCAGCAGCCAAGGACTAGCGGGGGGCACAGATACGCAGTATTTT. Amino acid sequence: CASSQGLAGGTDTQYF.

The chain has TRBV5-1 and TRBJ1-2; 11 bases agree with TRBD1. CDR1 is SGHRS, CDR2 YFSETQ, per germline. V shed 4 bases and J 4 bases; nucleotides not matched to a gene: 3. The length of the CDR3 is 14 residues. The CDR3 sequence is CASSGGQGGYGYTF. The CDR3 DNA sequence: TGCGCCAGCAGCGGGGGACAGGGGGGCTATGGCTACACCTTC.

The chain joins TRBV11-3 to TRBJ2-1; tentative D call: TRBD2 (6 bases). The CDR3 length is 14 residues. V lost 2 bases to trimming and J lost 9 bases, with 14 bases between them. Germline CDR1 SGHNT, CDR2 YENEEA. CDR3 sequence reads: CASSLKRAGGEQFF. In DNA, the CDR3 is TGTGCCAGCAGCTTAAAGCGGGCTGGGGGTGAGCAGTTCTTC.

The gene calls are TRBV10-3 and TRBJ1-1, with TRBD1 identical over 10 bases. Looked up from germline, CDR1 is ENHRY and CDR2 is SYGVKD. This CDR3 region has 15 residues. With V trimmed by 10 bases and J by 0 bases, 8 bases remained unmatched. The CDR3 DNA reads TGTGCCACCACTCGGACAGGGGGAATGAACACTGAAGCTTTCTTT. Translated, it gives CATTRTGGMNTEAFF.

The V and J genes are TRBV5-1 and TRBJ2-3; D may be TRBD2 (5 bases). Germline V gene data show CDR1 as SGHRS and CDR2 as YFSETQ. The CDR3 extends over 15 amino acids. The ends were cut back, 1 base at V and 3 bases at J, with 12 bases in the middle. This chain's CDR3 is CASSLTGVTTDTQYF. The CDR3 DNA is TGCGCCAGCAGCTTGACCGGGGTCACGACAGATACGCAGTATTTT.

This clone has more than one count but fewer than ten. The rearrangement joins TRBV4-2 to TRBJ2-1; D unclear. From germline, CDR1 is LGHNA and CDR2 YNFKEQ. CDR3 length equals 13 residues. Trimming took 0 bases from V and 4 from J, leaving 4 bases between them. The chain's CDR3 is CASSQERYNEQFF. CDR3 nucleotide sequence: TGTGCCAGCAGCCAAGAACGGTACAATGAGCAGTTCTTC.

This clone came up once. The chain is built from TRBV19 and TRBJ1-2; 10 bases align to TRBD1. J gave up 8 bases and V 6 bases, and 12 bases lay outside the gene matches. The CDR3 spans 15 residues. The V gene's germline CDR1 is LNHDA and CDR2 SQIVND (reference sequence). The CDR3 DNA is TGTGCCAGTAGCTACTTGGGACAGGGGATTGAGGGCTACACCTTC. Its translation: CASSYLGQGIEGYTF. The entire variable domain, with the rest obtained from reference TRBV19 and TRBJ1-2, is as follows: DGGITQSPKYLFRKEGQNVTLSCEQNLNHDAMYWYRQDPGQGLRLIYYSQIVNDFQKGDIAEGYSVSREKKESFPLTVTSAQKNPTAFYLCASSYLGQGIEGYTFGSGTRLTVV.

This clone was detected once. The chain employs TRBV5-1 and TRBJ2-3; a possible D gene is TRBD1 (6 bases). V lost 1 base and J 5 bases, leaving 11 bases between the germline ends. The length of the CDR3 is 14 residues. The germline gives CDR1 SGHRS, CDR2 YFSETQ. CDR3 residues: CASSLRQGIDTQYF. CDR3 nucleotides: TGCGCCAGCAGCTTGAGGCAGGGGATAGATACGCAGTATTTT.

The J gene is TRBJ1-2, the V gene TRBV15; D gene ambiguous. With 6 bases removed from V and 2 bases from J, the gap between germline ends came to 10 bases. Per germline, CDR1 LNHNV and CDR2 YYDKDF (reference sequence). The CDR3 is 13 amino acids. In DNA, the CDR3 is TGTGCCACCAGAACAGCAGGAAACTATGGCTACACCTTC. Protein sequence: CATRTAGNYGYTF. The entire variable domain, with the rest obtained from reference TRBV15 and TRBJ1-2, is as follows: DAMVIQNPRYQVTQFGKPVTLSCSQTLNHNVMYWYQQKSSQAPKLLFHYYDKDFNNEADTPDNFQSRRPNTSFCFLDIRSPGLGDTAMYLCATRTAGNYGYTFGSGTRLTVV.

The table lists this clone with a count of one. The chain carries TRBV12-5 and TRBJ1-5; D ambiguous. Deletions cut 0 bases from V and 6 bases from J, with 6 bases between. CDR1 is LGHNT and CDR2 is FRNRAP in the germline V gene. The CDR3 has 13 residues. CDR3 coding DNA: TGTGCTAGTGGTTTGGTTGGCGGTCAGCCCCAGCATTTT. Amino acids: CASGLVGGQPQHF.

This clone was counted between two and nine times. This CDR3 reads CASSESLGSSPEGYTF. In DNA form, the CDR3 reads TGTGCCAGCAGTGAAAGCTTGGGCAGTTCCCCGGAAGGCTACACCTTC. J is TRBJ1-2 and V is TRBV6-1; D not resolved. Trimming removed 2 bases at V and 8 bases at J, with 21 bases between. CDR3 size: 16 residues. Germline V CDR1 and CDR2: MNHNS, SASEGT.

CDR3 nucleotide sequence: TGTGCCAGCAGCCCATGGCGGGACAGGGGCAATCAGCCCCAGCATTTT. Its translation is CASSPWRDRGNQPQHF. The genes are TRBV7-8 and TRBJ1-5, with 9 bases identical to TRBD1. J lost 2 bases, V lost 5 bases, and 7 bases had no gene match. Germline V gene lookup returns CDR1 SGHVS and CDR2 FQNEAQ. The CDR3 is 16 residues long.